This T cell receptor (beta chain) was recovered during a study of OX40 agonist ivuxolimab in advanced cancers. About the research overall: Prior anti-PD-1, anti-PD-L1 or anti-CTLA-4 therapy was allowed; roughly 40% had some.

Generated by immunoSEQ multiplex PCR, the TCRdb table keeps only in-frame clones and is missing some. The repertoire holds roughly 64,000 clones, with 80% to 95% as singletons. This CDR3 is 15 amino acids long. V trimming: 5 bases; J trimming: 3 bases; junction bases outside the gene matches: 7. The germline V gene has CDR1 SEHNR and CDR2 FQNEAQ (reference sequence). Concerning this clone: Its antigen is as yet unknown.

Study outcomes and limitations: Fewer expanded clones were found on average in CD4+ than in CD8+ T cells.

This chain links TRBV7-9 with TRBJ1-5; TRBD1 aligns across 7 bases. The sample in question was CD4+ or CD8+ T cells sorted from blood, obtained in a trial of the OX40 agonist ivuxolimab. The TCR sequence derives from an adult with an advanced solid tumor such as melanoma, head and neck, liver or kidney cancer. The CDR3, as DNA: TGTGCCAGCAGCCCACTTGACAGGGACAATCAGCCCCAGCATTTT. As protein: CASSPLDRDNQPQHF.